The entry below describes one T cell receptor beta chain. Its antigen remains unknown. This sample is drawn from a study of blood T cells in healthy people across ages. Background on the study: Capture by template switching was about one barcoded beta molecule per two T cells.

CDR1 and CDR2 (germline): SGHTA, FQGNSA. The CDR3 spans 17 residues. The V gene end was trimmed by 5 bases and the J gene end by 0 bases; junction bases not matched to a gene: 9. It was with a sample-barcoded 5' primer and a J-beta primer mix that a second PCR of about 6 to 12 cycles was run. A template-switch adaptor with 12 random nucleotides tagged each cDNA molecule. TCRdb re-analysed the 5' RACE reads in MiXCR, keeping a single row per CDR3 protein. The top ten hold 9.4% of the sample, which has roughly 700,000 distinct CDR3 sequences, around 25% seen once. Study-level findings and limits: Among T cells, TCR beta diversity per million cells dropped roughly linearly as age rose.

The same data also contributed to another study, on T cells of mothers and their children. Per that study: Nobody spotted any persistent microchimeric T cell clones.

The TCR comes from a boy younger than 18 in good health. The sample comprised blood. The chain combines TRBV7-2 with TRBJ2-5, with 10 bases fitting TRBD2. For the CDR3, the DNA is TGTGCCAGCAGCCCTCCCGGACTAGCGGACCACCAAGAGACCCAGTACTTC. Residues: CASSPPGLADHQETQYF.